The rows below give T cell receptor beta chains drawn from one sample of a study of glioma-infiltrating T cells. TCRdb called the multiplex PCR reads again in MiXCR, with one record for every CDR3 protein. The data contain roughly 100,000 distinct CDR3 sequences, 35% to 50% of them singletons. The sequenced sample was glioma tissue, nonneoplastic brain tissue, or PBMCs (not recorded which). The receptors come from a human donor with low-grade glioma or glioblastoma, undergoing nonglioma brain surgery, or in good health (not recorded which). Each CDR3 is given with its conserved first and last residue. The order of the fields is CDR3 length, V gene, J gene, D gene, clone size, CDR3 protein, CDR3 DNA. The D gene is left open where the match is weak. Not every row has a clone size; where given, it reads once, few, many or a size class.

12	TRBV5-1	TRBJ2-5	NA	NA	CASSNEAKTQYF	TGCGCCAGCAGCAATGAGGCAAAGACCCAGTACTTC
12	TRBV20-1	TRBJ2-7	NA	NA	CSAWELAYEQYF	TGCAGTGCTTGGGAATTAGCCTACGAGCAGTACTTC
12	TRBV12-3/TRBV12-4	TRBJ2-2	NA	many	CASSENTGELFF	TGTGCCAGCAGTGAGAACACCGGGGAGCTGTTTTTT
13	TRBV6-2/TRBV6-3	TRBJ1-5	NA	many	CASQGSYYQPQHF	TGTGCCAGCCAAGGTAGCTATTATCAGCCCCAGCATTTT
15	TRBV3-1	TRBJ2-1	TRBD2	many	CASSLIAGSYNEQFF	TGTGCCAGCAGCCTTATAGCGGGCTCTTACAATGAGCAGTTCTTC
15	TRBV20-1	TRBJ2-3	TRBD1	NA	CRGTGTGARTDTQYF	TGCAGAGGTACCGGAACAGGGGCCAGGACAGATACGCAGTATTTT
15	TRBV2	TRBJ1-1	TRBD1	many	CASSETGTGNTEAFF	TGTGCCAGCAGCGAGACCGGGACAGGGAACACTGAAGCTTTCTTT
18	TRBV3-1	TRBJ1-3	NA	many	CASSRSTIGGVIGNTIYF	TGTGCCAGCAGCCGCTCAACCATAGGGGGAGTTATAGGAAACACCATATATTTT
13	TRBV20-1	TRBJ1-5	TRBD1	many	CSAQDRGDQPQHF	TGCAGTGCTCAAGACAGGGGCGATCAGCCCCAGCATTTT
15	TRBV15	TRBJ2-1	TRBD1	NA	CANSGQGATYNEQFF	TGTGCCAACAGCGGACAGGGGGCAACCTACAATGAGCAGTTCTTC
14	TRBV2	TRBJ2-3	NA	many	CASSGGLITDTQYF	TGTGCCAGCAGTGGGGGTTTGATTACAGATACGCAGTATTTT
16	TRBV5-8	TRBJ2-1	TRBD1	many	CASSLALDRYTNEQFF	TGTGCCAGCAGCTTGGCCCTGGACAGGTACACCAATGAGCAGTTCTTC
15	TRBV5-1	TRBJ2-1	TRBD2	NA	CASSQTSGSSVEQFF	TGCGCCAGCAGCCAGACTAGCGGGAGTAGTGTTGAGCAGTTCTTC
12	TRBV28	TRBJ1-1	NA	NA	CASFQGRPEAFF	TGTGCCAGTTTTCAGGGGAGGCCTGAAGCTTTCTTT
14	TRBV6-2/TRBV6-3	TRBJ1-5	NA	NA	CATSRDGMNQPRHF	TGTGCCACCTCGCGGGACGGAATGAATCAGCCCCGGCACTTT
18	TRBV20-1	TRBJ2-3	TRBD2	many	CSARGRGLAASSTDTQYF	TGCAGTGCGAGAGGCAGGGGACTAGCGGCGTCTAGCACAGATACGCAGTATTTT
15	TRBV2	TRBJ1-2	TRBD1	many	CASRFGQGSVYGYTF	TGTGCCAGCAGATTCGGACAGGGCAGTGTCTATGGCTACACCTTC
12	TRBV29-1	TRBJ2-1	TRBD1	NA	CGAKTGINEQSF	TGCGGCGCCAAGACAGGGATCAATGAGCAGTCCTTC
14	TRBV5-1	TRBJ2-7	TRBD2	NA	CASTWTSGRGEQYF	TGCGCCAGCACCTGGACTAGCGGGAGGGGAGAGCAGTACTTC
15	TRBV11-3	TRBJ1-1	NA	many	CASSLDEGQDTEAFF	TGTGCCAGCAGCTTAGATGAGGGGCAAGACACTGAAGCTTTCTTT
15	TRBV14	TRBJ1-1	NA	NA	CASSQGRASDTEAFF	TGTGCCAGCAGCCAAGGTAGGGCTTCGGACACTGAAGCTTTCTTT
11	TRBV29-1	TRBJ1-1	NA	many	CSVENSSEAFF	TGCAGCGTTGAGAACTCCAGTGAAGCTTTCTTT
13	TRBV7-8	TRBJ1-1	TRBD1	many	CASSYRDSTEAFF	TGTGCCAGCAGCTACCGGGACAGTACTGAAGCTTTCTTT
18	TRBV4-1	TRBJ2-1	NA	many	CASSQDRGLAADYNEQFF	TGCGCCAGCAGCCAAGATCGGGGGCTAGCCGCTGACTACAATGAGCAGTTCTTC
15	TRBV6-5	TRBJ2-1	NA	NA	CASSYSDRGPDEQFF	TGTGCCAGCAGTTACTCGGACAGAGGACCCGACGAGCAGTTCTTC
16	TRBV28	TRBJ2-3	NA	many	CASSEATGTSTDTQYF	TGTGCCAGCAGTGAAGCGACAGGGACTAGCACAGATACGCAGTATTTT
14	TRBV7-7	TRBJ2-1	TRBD1	many	CASSANRGQGEQFF	TGTGCCAGCAGCGCAAACAGGGGGCAGGGTGAGCAGTTCTTC
13	TRBV20-1	TRBJ2-7	NA	NA	CSARVDRSYEQYF	TGCAGTGCTAGGGTTGACAGAAGCTACGAGCAGTACTTC
14	TRBV28	TRBJ1-6	NA	many	CASAGSSYNSPLHF	TGTGCCAGCGCGGGCAGCTCCTATAATTCACCCCTCCACTTT
20	TRBV20-1	TRBJ2-4	TRBD2	many	CSAKEVGSGLASAAKNIQYF	TGCAGTGCCAAAGAGGTCGGTAGCGGGCTCGCCTCGGCAGCCAAAAACATTCAGTACTTC
13	TRBV7-2	TRBJ2-1	NA	many	CASSPGLQTEQFF	TGTGCCAGCAGCCCGGGACTCCAGACCGAGCAGTTCTTC
14	TRBV7-9	TRBJ2-3	TRBD2	NA	CASSPVLAADTQYF	TGCGCCAGCAGCCCCGTACTAGCGGCAGATACGCAGTATTTT
13	TRBV7-2	TRBJ2-7	TRBD2	many	CASSAAGRYEQYF	TGTGCCAGCAGCGCAGCGGGGCGCTACGAGCAGTACTTC
15	TRBV7-2	TRBJ2-1	NA	many	CASSSRRGKNNEQFF	TGTGCCAGCAGCTCCCGTCGGGGGAAGAACAATGAGCAGTTCTTC
11	TRBV18	TRBJ2-3	NA	NA	CASSPADTQYF	TGTGCCAGCTCACCAGCAGATACGCAGTATTTT
14	TRBV6-1	TRBJ2-7	NA	many	CASNTRRSSYEQYF	TGTGCCAGCAACACCAGAAGGAGCTCCTACGAGCAGTACTTC
13	TRBV28	TRBJ2-7	NA	NA	CASSAPPNTEAYF	TGTGCCAGCAGTGCCCCGCCGAACACTGAAGCCTACTTC
14	TRBV2	TRBJ2-7	NA	many	CASSEGGAPYEQYF	TGTGCCAGCAGTGAAGGAGGGGCCCCCTACGAGCAGTACTTC
13	TRBV12-3/TRBV12-4	TRBJ1-2	NA	many	CASSGGGNYGYTF	TGTGCCAGCAGCGGGGGGGGTAACTATGGCTACACCTTC
16	TRBV5-1	TRBJ2-7	NA	many	CASSFRGPGHGLEQYF	TGCGCCAGCAGTTTCCGTGGCCCAGGACACGGTCTGGAGCAGTACTTC
14	TRBV5-1	TRBJ2-2	NA	many	CASEVGVSTGELFF	TGCGCCAGCGAGGTGGGAGTGAGCACCGGGGAGCTGTTTTTT
14	TRBV6-1	TRBJ2-5	NA	many	CASAVGTTGETQYF	TGTGCCAGCGCGGTCGGCACTACCGGCGAGACCCAGTACTTC
15	TRBV27	TRBJ2-5	TRBD1	NA	CASSLSTGGGETQYF	TGTGCCAGCAGTTTATCGACAGGGGGCGGGGAGACCCAGTACTTC
16	TRBV3-1	TRBJ2-5	TRBD2	many	CASSRRTSGRLETQYF	TGTGCCAGCAGCCGGAGGACTAGCGGGAGGTTAGAGACCCAGTACTTC
13	TRBV19	TRBJ1-1	NA	many	CASSIGRDTEAFF	TGTGCCAGTAGCATCGGGAGGGACACTGAAGCTTTCTTT
14	TRBV29-1	TRBJ2-1	NA	NA	CSVGDMGFGDEQFF	TGCAGCGTTGGGGACATGGGTTTTGGTGATGAGCAGTTCTTC
14	TRBV15	TRBJ2-7	TRBD2	NA	CATSGIAGPGEQYF	TGTGCCACATCGGGAATAGCGGGGCCGGGGGAGCAGTACTTC